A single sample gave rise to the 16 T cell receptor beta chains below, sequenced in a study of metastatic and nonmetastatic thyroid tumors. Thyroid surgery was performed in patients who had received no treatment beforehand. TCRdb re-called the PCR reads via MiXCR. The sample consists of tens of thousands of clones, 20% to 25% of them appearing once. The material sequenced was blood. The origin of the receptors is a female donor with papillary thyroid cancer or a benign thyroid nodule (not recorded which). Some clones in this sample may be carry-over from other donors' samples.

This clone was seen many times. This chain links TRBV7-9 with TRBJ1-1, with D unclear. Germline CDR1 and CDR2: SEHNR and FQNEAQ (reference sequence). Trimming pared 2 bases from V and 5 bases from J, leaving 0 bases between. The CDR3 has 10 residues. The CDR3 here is CASSLTEAFF. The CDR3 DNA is TGTGCCAGCAGCTTAACTGAAGCTTTCTTT. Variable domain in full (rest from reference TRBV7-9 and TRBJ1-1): DTGVSQNPRHKITKRGQNVTFRCDPISEHNRLYWYRQTLGQGPEFLTYFQNEAQLEKSRLLSDRFSAERPKGSFSTLEIQRTEQGDSAMYLCASSLTEAFFGQGTRLTVV.

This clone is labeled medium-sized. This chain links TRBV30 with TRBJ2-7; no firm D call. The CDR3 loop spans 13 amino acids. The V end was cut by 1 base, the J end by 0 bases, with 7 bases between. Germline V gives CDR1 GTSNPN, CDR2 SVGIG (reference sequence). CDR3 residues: CAWSGQLSYEQYF. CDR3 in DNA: TGTGCCTGGAGTGGGCAACTCTCCTACGAGCAGTACTTC.

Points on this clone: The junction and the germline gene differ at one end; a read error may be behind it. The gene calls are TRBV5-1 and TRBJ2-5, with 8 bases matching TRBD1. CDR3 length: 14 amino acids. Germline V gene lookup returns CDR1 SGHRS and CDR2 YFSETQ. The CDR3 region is CASSLTGGWETKYF. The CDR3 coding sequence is TGCGCCAGCAGCTTGACAGGGGGGTGGGAGACCAAGTACTTC.

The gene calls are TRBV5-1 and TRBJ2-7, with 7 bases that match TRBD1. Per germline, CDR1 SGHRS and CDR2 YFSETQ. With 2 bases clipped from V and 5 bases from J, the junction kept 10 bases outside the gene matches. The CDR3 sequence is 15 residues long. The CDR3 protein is CASSFSGTVDHEQYF. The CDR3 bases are TGCGCCAGCAGCTTTTCCGGGACAGTAGACCACGAGCAGTACTTC.

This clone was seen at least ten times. CDR3 sequence reads: CASSPVGETQYF. For the CDR3, the DNA is TGTGCCAGCTCACCAGTAGGGGAGACCCAGTACTTC. This chain uses TRBV18 with TRBJ2-5; D is unclear. Germline lookup yields CDR1 KGHSH and CDR2 LQKENI. V lost 2 bases and J 5 bases, leaving 6 bases between the germline ends. CDR3 length: 12 residues. The whole variable domain, remainder taken from reference TRBV18 and TRBJ2-5, is NAGVMQNPRHLVRRRGQEARLRCSPMKGHSHVYWYRQLPEEGLKFMVYLQKENIIDESGMPKERFSAEFPKEGPSILRIQQVVRGDSAAYFCASSPVGETQYFGPGTRLLVL.

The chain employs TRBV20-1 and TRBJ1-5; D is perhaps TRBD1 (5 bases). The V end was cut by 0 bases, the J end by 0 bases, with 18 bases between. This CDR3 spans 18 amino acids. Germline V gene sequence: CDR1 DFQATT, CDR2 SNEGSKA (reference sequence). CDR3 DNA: TGCAGTGCTAGAGATCGAAGGGGCGGGGGGTATAGCAATCAGCCCCAGCATTTT. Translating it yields CSARDRRGGGYSNQPQHF.

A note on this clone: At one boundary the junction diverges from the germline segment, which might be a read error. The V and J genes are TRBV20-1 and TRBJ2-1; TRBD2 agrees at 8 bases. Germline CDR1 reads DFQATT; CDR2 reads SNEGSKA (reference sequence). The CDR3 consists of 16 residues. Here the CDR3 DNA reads TGCAGTGCCATCTTGTGGGGCTCCGGACTAGCTGCTGAGCAGTTTTTC. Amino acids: CSAILWGSGLAAEQFF.

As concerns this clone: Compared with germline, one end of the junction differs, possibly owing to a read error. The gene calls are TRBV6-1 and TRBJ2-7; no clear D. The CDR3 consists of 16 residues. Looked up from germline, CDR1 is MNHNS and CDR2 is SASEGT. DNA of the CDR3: TGTGCCAGCAGAACAAGAGGTTGGGCCGTACCATACGAGCCGTACTTC. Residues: CASRTRGWAVPYEPYF.

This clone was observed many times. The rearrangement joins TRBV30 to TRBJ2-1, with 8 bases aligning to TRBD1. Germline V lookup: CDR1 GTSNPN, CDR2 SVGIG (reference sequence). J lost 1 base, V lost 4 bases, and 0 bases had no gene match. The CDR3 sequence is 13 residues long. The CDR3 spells CAWNRGSYNEQFF. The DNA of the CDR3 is TGTGCCTGGAACAGGGGGTCCTACAATGAGCAGTTCTTC.

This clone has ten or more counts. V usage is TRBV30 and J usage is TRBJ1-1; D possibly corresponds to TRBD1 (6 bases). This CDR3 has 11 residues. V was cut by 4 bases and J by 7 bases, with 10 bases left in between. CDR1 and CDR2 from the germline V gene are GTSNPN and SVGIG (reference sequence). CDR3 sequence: CAWTGVDEAFF. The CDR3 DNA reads TGTGCCTGGACAGGGGTAGATGAAGCTTTCTTT.

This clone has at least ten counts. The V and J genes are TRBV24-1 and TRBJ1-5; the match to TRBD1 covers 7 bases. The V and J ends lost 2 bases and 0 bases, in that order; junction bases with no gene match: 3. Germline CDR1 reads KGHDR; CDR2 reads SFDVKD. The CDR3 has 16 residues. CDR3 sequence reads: CATSDYRGDSNQPQHF. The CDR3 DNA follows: TGTGCCACCAGTGATTACAGGGGAGATAGCAATCAGCCCCAGCATTTT.

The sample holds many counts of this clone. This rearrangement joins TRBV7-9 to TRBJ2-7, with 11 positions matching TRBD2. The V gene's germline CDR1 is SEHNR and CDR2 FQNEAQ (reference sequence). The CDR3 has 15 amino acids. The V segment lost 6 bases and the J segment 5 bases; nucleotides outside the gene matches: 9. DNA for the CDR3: TGTGCCAGCAGATCCATAGCGGGAGGGCGCCACGAGCAGTACTTC. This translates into CASRSIAGGRHEQYF.

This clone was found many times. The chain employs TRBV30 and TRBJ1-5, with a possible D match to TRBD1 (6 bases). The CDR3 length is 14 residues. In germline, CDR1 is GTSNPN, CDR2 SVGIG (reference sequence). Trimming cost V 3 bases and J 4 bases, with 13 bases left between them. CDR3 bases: TGTGCCTGGAGCGGACAGTTATGGAATCAGCCCCAGCATTTT. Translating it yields CAWSGQLWNQPQHF.

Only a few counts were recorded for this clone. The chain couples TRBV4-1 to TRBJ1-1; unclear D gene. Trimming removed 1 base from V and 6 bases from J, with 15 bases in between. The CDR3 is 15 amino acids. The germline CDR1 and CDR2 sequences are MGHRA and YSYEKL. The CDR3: CASSQVTLVSPEAFF. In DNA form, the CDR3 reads TGCGCCAGCAGCCAAGTAACCCTAGTTTCCCCTGAAGCTTTCTTT.

The CDR3 spells CASSPDRDWVPEAFF. The CDR3 DNA sequence: TGTGCCAGCAGCCCTGACCGGGACTGGGTGCCTGAAGCTTTCTTT. V gene TRBV7-3 combines with J gene TRBJ1-1; possible D gene TRBD1, 5 bases. Germline V gives CDR1 SGHTA, CDR2 FQGTGA. The ends were cut back, 5 bases at V and 6 bases at J, with 19 bases in the middle. The CDR3 loop spans 15 amino acids.

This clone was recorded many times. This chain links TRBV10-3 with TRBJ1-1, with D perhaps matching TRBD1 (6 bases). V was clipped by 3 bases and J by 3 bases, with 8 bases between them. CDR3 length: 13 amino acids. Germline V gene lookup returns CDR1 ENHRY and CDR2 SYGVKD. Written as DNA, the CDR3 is TGTGCCATCAGTGACAGGGGTTACACTGAAGCTTTCTTT. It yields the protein CAISDRGYTEAFF.